This is a list of T cell receptor beta chains from one sample in a study of graft-versus-host responses after intestinal transplantation. Produced via immunoSEQ multiplex PCR; TCRdb's table is partial and in-frame only. The data show 95,000 to 150,000 clones, 90% to 95% seen once. For these TCRs, the target antigens are not known. The sequenced sample was unstimulated CD8+ T cells sorted from spleen or lymph node cells, obtained before intestinal transplant. The receptors here all came from a human donor who received an intestinal transplant. Each CDR3 is given with its conserved first and last residue. The D gene is left open where the match is weak. The size entry is marked missing in some rows and otherwise reads once, few, many or a size class.

j_call | v_call | clone_size | d_call | cdr3_aa | cdr3_nt
TRBJ2-3 | TRBV5-6 | NA | NA | CASSSGRTDTQYF | TGTGCCAGCAGCTCCGGTCGCACAGATACGCAGTATTTT
TRBJ2-7 | TRBV28 | NA | TRBD1 | CASRGTASYEQYF | TGTGCCAGCAGAGGGACAGCCTCCTACGAGCAGTACTTC
TRBJ2-5 | TRBV5-1 | NA | NA | CASSFWRAKETQYF | TGCGCCAGCAGCTTTTGGCGGGCCAAGGAGACCCAGTACTTC
TRBJ2-2 | TRBV19 | NA | NA | CASRLGAGELFF | TGTGCCAGTAGACTAGGGGCCGGGGAGCTGTTTTTT
TRBJ2-7 | TRBV7-9 | NA | TRBD1 | CASSLSNRGEQYF | TGTGCCAGCAGCTTATCGAACAGGGGCGAGCAGTACTTC
TRBJ2-7 | TRBV10-2 | NA | NA | CASSLVLDYEQYF | TGCGCCAGCAGCTTGGTTTTGGACTACGAGCAGTACTTC
TRBJ2-5 | TRBV7-3 | NA | TRBD2 | CASSPSGSGETQYF | TGTGCCAGCAGCCCTAGCGGGAGCGGAGAGACCCAGTACTTC
TRBJ2-1 | TRBV7-9 | NA | TRBD2 | CASSLGGVMYNEQFF | TGTGCCAGCAGCTTGGGAGGGGTGATGTACAATGAGCAGTTCTTC
TRBJ2-4 | TRBV21-1 | NA | NA | CASSKGGGRSPLAKNIQYF | TGTGCCAGCAGCAAAGGGGGCGGGAGGAGCCCCTTAGCCAAAAACATTCAGTACTTC
TRBJ2-3 | TRBV27 | once | TRBD2 | CASSSSGLAGDSQYF | TGTGCCAGCAGTTCCTCCGGGCTAGCGGGAGATTCACAGTATTTT
TRBJ1-1 | TRBV28 | NA | TRBD1 | CASSLNRDRYMNTEAFF | TGTGCCAGCAGTCTTAACCGGGACAGATATATGAACACTGAAGCTTTCTTT
TRBJ2-7 | TRBV10-3 | NA | TRBD2 | CTITPREGSYEQYF | TGTACCATCACCCCACGGGAGGGTAGCTACGAGCAGTACTTC
TRBJ2-1 | TRBV15 | NA | NA | CATSRGGEVGDREIHEQFF | TGTGCCACCAGCAGAGGGGGGGAGGTCGGCGACAGGGAGATCCATGAGCAGTTCTTC
TRBJ2-7 | TRBV5-1 | once | NA | CASSLAQTAYEQYF | TGCGCCAGCAGCTTGGCACAGACGGCCTACGAGCAGTACTTC
TRBJ1-5 | TRBV6-5 | NA | TRBD1 | CASSSKGAGQPQHF | TGTGCCAGCAGTTCCAAGGGGGCTGGGCAGCCCCAGCATTTT
TRBJ2-7 | TRBV9 | NA | TRBD2 | CASSASSGPSYEQYF | TGTGCCAGCAGCGCCTCTAGCGGGCCCTCCTACGAGCAGTACTTC
TRBJ1-5 | TRBV7-2 | NA | TRBD1 | CASSLTTGRDSNQPQHF | TGTGCCAGCAGCCTAACGACAGGGAGAGATAGCAATCAGCCCCAGCATTTT
TRBJ2-1 | TRBV4-2 | NA | NA | CASSQRGEQFF | TGTGCCAGCAGTCAGAGGGGTGAGCAGTTCTTC
TRBJ2-7 | TRBV5-1 | NA | NA | CASSLAQTGEYSYEQYF | TGCGCCAGCAGCTTGGCCCAGACGGGGGAATACTCCTACGAGCAGTACTTC
TRBJ1-3 | TRBV13 | NA | NA | CASSAFASDLSGNTIYF | TGTGCCAGCAGCGCTTTCGCCAGCGACCTTTCTGGAAACACCATATATTTT
TRBJ1-2 | TRBV28 | NA | TRBD1 | CASSLGTGAYYGYTF | TGTGCCAGCAGTTTGGGGACAGGGGCCTACTATGGCTACACCTTC
TRBJ2-7 | TRBV4-3 | NA | NA | CASSQEQLGTYEQYF | TGCGCCAGCAGCCAAGAACAGCTGGGGACCTACGAGCAGTACTTC
TRBJ2-7 | TRBV4-2 | NA | TRBD2 | CASSQDLAGHYEQYF | TGTGCCAGCAGCCAAGATCTAGCGGGACACTACGAGCAGTACTTC
TRBJ2-1 | TRBV4-2 | NA | NA | CASSQGRLFDEQFF | TGTGCCAGCAGCCAAGGGCGCCTGTTCGATGAGCAGTTCTTC
TRBJ2-2 | TRBV7-9 | few | NA | CASSQPGPREELFF | TGTGCCAGCAGCCAACCGGGACCGCGCGAGGAGCTGTTTTTT
TRBJ2-3 | TRBV20-1 | NA | NA | CSASDTQYF | TGCAGTGCTTCCGATACGCAGTATTTT
TRBJ2-4 | TRBV28 | NA | NA | CASSLNFLGVEVPSGNIQYF | TGTGCCAGCAGTTTAAATTTTCTGGGGGTTGAGGTACCCTCAGGAAACATTCAGTACTTC
TRBJ1-2 | TRBV6-6 | NA | NA | CASSYSQGWGYTF | TGTGCCAGCAGTTACTCGCAGGGTTGGGGCTACACCTTC
TRBJ2-7 | TRBV4-1 | NA | TRBD1 | CASSQDSRQGHEQYF | TGCGCCAGCAGCCAAGACTCAAGACAGGGGCACGAGCAGTACTTC
TRBJ1-6 | TRBV27 | NA | NA | CASRTPGSYNSPLHF | TGTGCCAGCAGGACGCCGGGCAGCTATAATTCACCCCTCCACTTT
TRBJ2-1 | TRBV13 | NA | TRBD2 | CASSLAGTSAHLEQFF | TGTGCCAGCAGCCTGGCCGGGACTAGCGCCCATCTGGAGCAGTTCTTC
TRBJ2-3 | TRBV19 | once | NA | CASLPASGTDTQYF | TGTGCCAGTTTGCCGGCTAGCGGCACAGATACGCAGTATTTT
TRBJ2-6 | TRBV9 | NA | TRBD1 | CASSVPQGAKGSGANVLTF | TGTGCCAGCAGCGTACCACAGGGGGCGAAAGGCTCTGGGGCCAACGTCCTGACTTTC
TRBJ2-7 | TRBV25-1 | once | NA | CASSHRASGEVEQYF | TGTGCCAGCAGCCACAGGGCTAGCGGAGAGGTAGAGCAGTACTTC
TRBJ1-1 | TRBV4-3 | NA | NA | CASSQSRFTEAFF | TGCGCCAGCAGCCAATCTCGGTTCACTGAAGCTTTCTTT
TRBJ1-4 | TRBV6-5 | NA | NA | CASSYSGDEKLFF | TGTGCCAGCAGTTATTCCGGGGATGAAAAACTGTTTTTT
TRBJ2-7 | TRBV28 | NA | TRBD2 | CASSYGTSGSNEQYF | TGTGCCAGCAGTTACGGGACTAGCGGGAGTAACGAGCAGTACTTC
TRBJ1-4 | TRBV30 | once | NA | CARRGINEKLFF | TGTGCCCGTAGGGGAATTAATGAAAAACTGTTTTTT
TRBJ2-3 | TRBV6-5 | NA | NA | CASSIGTPSTDTQYF | TGTGCCAGCAGTATCGGGACCCCAAGCACAGATACGCAGTATTTT
TRBJ2-3 | TRBV4-1 | NA | NA | CASSQDWPGATDTQYF | TGCGCCAGCAGCCAAGATTGGCCAGGGGCCACAGATACGCAGTATTTT
TRBJ2-1 | TRBV5-4 | NA | NA | CASSLGGVSSYNEQFF | TGTGCCAGCAGCTTGGGGGGGGTAAGCTCCTACAATGAGCAGTTCTTC
TRBJ2-7 | TRBV13 | NA | NA | CASSLAGAVYEQYF | TGTGCCAGCAGCTTAGCGGGAGCGGTCTACGAGCAGTACTTC
TRBJ2-3 | TRBV2 | NA | NA | CASQNLYSRSTDTQYF | TGTGCCAGCCAAAACCTGTATAGTCGGAGCACAGATACGCAGTATTTT
TRBJ1-2 | TRBV30 | NA | TRBD1 | CAWSPITGGNTF | TGTGCCTGGAGCCCAATAACAGGGGGCAACACCTTC
TRBJ1-1 | TRBV4-1 | once | TRBD1 | CASSQVGQGATEAFF | TGCGCCAGCAGCCAAGTGGGACAGGGGGCGACTGAAGCTTTCTTT
TRBJ2-5 | TRBV7-3 | NA | TRBD1 | CASSLGTGKGETQYF | TGTGCCAGCAGCCTTGGGACAGGAAAAGGAGAGACCCAGTACTTC
TRBJ2-7 | TRBV5-5 | NA | TRBD1 | CASSQDRDGSYEQYF | TGTGCCAGCAGCCAGGACAGGGACGGATCCTACGAGCAGTACTTC
TRBJ1-2 | TRBV19 | NA | NA | CASSTGRDRNYGYTF | TGTGCCAGTAGTACAGGCCGGGACCGTAACTATGGCTACACCTTC
TRBJ2-1 | TRBV6-5 | NA | NA | CASSYDNYNEQFF | TGTGCCAGCAGTTACGACAACTACAATGAGCAGTTCTTC
TRBJ2-1 | TRBV7-9 | NA | NA | CASSPPERGAYNEQFF | TGTGCCAGCAGCCCACCGGAAAGGGGAGCCTACAATGAGCAGTTCTTC
TRBJ2-5 | TRBV6-5 | NA | NA | CASSRLDRGGETQYF | TGTGCCAGCAGTCGCCTCGACAGGGGAGGGGAGACCCAGTACTTC
TRBJ2-1 | TRBV4-1 | NA | TRBD2 | CASSQSTSGRADEQFF | TGCGCCAGCAGCCAATCTACTAGCGGGAGGGCGGATGAGCAGTTCTTC
TRBJ2-7 | TRBV9 | once | TRBD2 | CASSVDGGSTYEQYF | TGTGCCAGCAGCGTAGATGGCGGGAGTACCTACGAGCAGTACTTC
TRBJ2-7 | TRBV5-4 | NA | TRBD2 | CASSPAGLDYEQYF | TGTGCCAGCAGCCCGGCGGGACTAGACTACGAGCAGTACTTC
TRBJ2-1 | TRBV4-3 | NA | TRBD2 | CASSQESTSVLGQFF | TGCGCCAGCAGCCAAGAGAGCACTAGCGTCCTTGGGCAGTTCTTC
TRBJ2-3 | TRBV28 | NA | NA | CASSPAGASLGDTQYF | TGTGCCAGCAGTCCGGCAGGGGCTTCTCTGGGAGATACGCAGTATTTT
TRBJ1-1 | TRBV28 | once | NA | CASSLPRTAEAFF | TGTGCCAGCAGTTTACCCCGGACAGCTGAAGCTTTCTTT